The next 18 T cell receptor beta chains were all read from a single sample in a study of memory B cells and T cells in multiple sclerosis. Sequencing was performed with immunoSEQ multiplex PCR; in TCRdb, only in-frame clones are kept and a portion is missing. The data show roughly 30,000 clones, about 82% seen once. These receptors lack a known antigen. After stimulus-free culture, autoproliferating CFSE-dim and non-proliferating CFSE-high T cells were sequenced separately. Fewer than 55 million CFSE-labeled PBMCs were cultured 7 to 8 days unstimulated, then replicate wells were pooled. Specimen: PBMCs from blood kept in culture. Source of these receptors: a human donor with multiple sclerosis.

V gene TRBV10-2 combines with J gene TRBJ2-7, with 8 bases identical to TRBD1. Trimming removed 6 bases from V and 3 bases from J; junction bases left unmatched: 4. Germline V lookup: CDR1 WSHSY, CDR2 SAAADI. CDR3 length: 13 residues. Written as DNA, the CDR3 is TGCGCCAGCAGCCCCGGGACAGGCTACGAGCAGTACTTC. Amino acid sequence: CASSPGTGYEQYF.

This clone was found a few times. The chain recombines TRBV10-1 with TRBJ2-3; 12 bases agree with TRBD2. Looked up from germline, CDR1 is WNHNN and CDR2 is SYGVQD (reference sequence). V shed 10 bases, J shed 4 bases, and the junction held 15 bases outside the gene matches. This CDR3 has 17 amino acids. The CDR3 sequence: CATSRTSGAPRPDTQYF. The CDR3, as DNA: TGCGCCACCAGCCGGACTAGCGGGGCCCCTCGCCCAGATACGCAGTATTTT.

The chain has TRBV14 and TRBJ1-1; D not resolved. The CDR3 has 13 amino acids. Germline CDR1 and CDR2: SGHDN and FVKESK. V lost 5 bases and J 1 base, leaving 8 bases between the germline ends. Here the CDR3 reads CASSLGGNTEAFF. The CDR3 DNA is TGTGCCAGCAGCTTAGGTGGGAACACTGAAGCTTTCTTT.

CDR3 DNA sequence: TGTGCCAGCAGTGTACAGGGGCATGAGCAGTACTTC. It translates to CASSVQGHEQYF. The V gene is TRBV25-1, the J gene TRBJ2-7; 7 positions match TRBD1. The germline CDR1 and CDR2 sequences are MGHDK and SYGVNS. V gave up 4 bases and J gave up 7 bases; unmatched junction bases: 4. The CDR3 has 12 amino acids.

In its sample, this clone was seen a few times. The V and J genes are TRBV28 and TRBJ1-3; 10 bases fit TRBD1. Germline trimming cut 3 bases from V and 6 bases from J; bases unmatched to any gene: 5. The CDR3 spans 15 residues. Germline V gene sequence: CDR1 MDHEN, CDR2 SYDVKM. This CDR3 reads CASSFPGTGVNTIYF. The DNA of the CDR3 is TGTGCCAGCAGTTTCCCCGGGACAGGGGTAAACACCATATATTTT.

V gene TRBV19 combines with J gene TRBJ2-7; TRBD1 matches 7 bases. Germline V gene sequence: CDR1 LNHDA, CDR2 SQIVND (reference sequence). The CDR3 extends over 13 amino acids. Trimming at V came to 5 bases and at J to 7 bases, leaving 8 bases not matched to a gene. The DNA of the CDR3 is TGTGCCAGTAGTGAGACAGGGAGAGAGGAGCAGTACTTC. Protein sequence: CASSETGREEQYF.

DNA of the CDR3: TGTGCCTGGAGTGTAACCCACTCCGCCCCCTACGAGCAGTACTTC. This sequence encodes CAWSVTHSAPYEQYF. The rearrangement uses TRBV30 and TRBJ2-7; unclear D gene. The CDR3 consists of 15 residues. V was trimmed by 0 bases and J by 2 bases, leaving 14 bases between them. Germline V gives CDR1 GTSNPN, CDR2 SVGIG (reference sequence).

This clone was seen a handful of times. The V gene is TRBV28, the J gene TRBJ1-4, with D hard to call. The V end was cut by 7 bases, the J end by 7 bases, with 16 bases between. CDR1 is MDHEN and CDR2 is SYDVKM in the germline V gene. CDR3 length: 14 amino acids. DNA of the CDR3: TGTGCCAGCACCGTCAGCCCAGGTTCTGAAAAACTGTTTTTT. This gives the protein CASTVSPGSEKLFF.

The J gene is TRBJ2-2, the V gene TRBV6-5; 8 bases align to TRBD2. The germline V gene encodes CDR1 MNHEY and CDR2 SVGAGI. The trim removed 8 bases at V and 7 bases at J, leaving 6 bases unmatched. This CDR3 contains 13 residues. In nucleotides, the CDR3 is TGTGCCAGCGTCGGCGGGAGGTACGGGGAGCTGTTTTTT. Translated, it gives CASVGGRYGELFF.

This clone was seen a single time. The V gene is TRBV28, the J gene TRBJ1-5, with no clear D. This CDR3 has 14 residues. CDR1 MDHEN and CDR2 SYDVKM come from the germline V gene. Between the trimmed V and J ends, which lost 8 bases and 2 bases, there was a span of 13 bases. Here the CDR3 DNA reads TGTGCCAGCCATCCAGGCGGAGGCAATCAGCCCCAGCATTTT. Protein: CASHPGGGNQPQHF. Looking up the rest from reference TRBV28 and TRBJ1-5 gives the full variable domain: DVKVTQSSRYLVKRTGEKVFLECVQDMDHENMFWYRQDPGLGLRLIYFSYDVKMKEKGDIPEGYSVSREKKERFSLILESASTNQTSMYLCASHPGGGNQPQHFGDGTRLSIL.

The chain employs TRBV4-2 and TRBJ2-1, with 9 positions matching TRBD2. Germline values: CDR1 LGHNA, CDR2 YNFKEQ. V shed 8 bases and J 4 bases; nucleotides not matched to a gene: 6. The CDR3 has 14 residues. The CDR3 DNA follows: TGTGCCAGCGGACAGCGGGGGGAGTACAATGAGCAGTTCTTC. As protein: CASGQRGEYNEQFF.

The CDR3 coding sequence is TGTGCCAGCAGCCCCCTCGGGGGCGGAGGCTACACCTTC. Translated, it gives CASSPLGGGGYTF. This rearrangement joins TRBV5-8 to TRBJ1-2, with a possible D match to TRBD1 (6 bases). The germline gives CDR1 SGHTS, CDR2 YDEGEE. Trimming cost V 4 bases and J 8 bases, with 15 bases left between them. This CDR3 has 13 amino acids.

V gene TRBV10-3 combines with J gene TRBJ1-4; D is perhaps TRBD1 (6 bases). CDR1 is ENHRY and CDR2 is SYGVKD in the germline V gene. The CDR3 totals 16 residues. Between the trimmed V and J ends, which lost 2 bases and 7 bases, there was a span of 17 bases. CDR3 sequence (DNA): TGTGCCATCAGTGAGCCCCCGGGGGCCTTTGGTGAAAAACTGTTTTTT. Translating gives CAISEPPGAFGEKLFF.

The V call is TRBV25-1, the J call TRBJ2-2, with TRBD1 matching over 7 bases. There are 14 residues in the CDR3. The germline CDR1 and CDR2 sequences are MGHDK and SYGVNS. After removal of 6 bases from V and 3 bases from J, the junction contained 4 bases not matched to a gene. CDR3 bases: TGTGCCAGCAGGGGACAGACTTACACCGGGGAGCTGTTTTTT. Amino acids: CASRGQTYTGELFF.

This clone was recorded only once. CDR3 amino acids: CASSSLTSGSWDEQFF. CDR3 in DNA: TGTGCCAGCAGTAGCCTAACTAGCGGGAGCTGGGATGAGCAGTTCTTC. V gene TRBV27 combines with J gene TRBJ2-1; TRBD2 matches at 11 bases. This CDR3 has 16 residues. Unmatched junction bases numbered 11, after V lost 5 bases and J lost 8 bases. Per the germline V gene, CDR1 is MNHEY and CDR2 is SMNVEV (reference sequence).

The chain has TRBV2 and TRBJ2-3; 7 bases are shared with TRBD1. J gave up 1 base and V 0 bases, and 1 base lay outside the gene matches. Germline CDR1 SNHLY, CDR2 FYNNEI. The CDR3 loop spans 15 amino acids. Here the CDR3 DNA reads TGTGCCAGCAGTGAAGCTAGGGGGCGCACAGATACGCAGTATTTT. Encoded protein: CASSEARGRTDTQYF.

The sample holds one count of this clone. The CDR3 bases are TGTGCCACCTCATTGGGGGCCTTCGAAATAACCGGCCTAGGGCGAGCTTTCTTT. Its protein is CATSLGAFEITGLGRAFF. The gene calls are TRBV15 and TRBJ1-1, with D possibly being TRBD1 (6 bases). CDR3 length: 18 residues. From germline, CDR1 is LNHNV and CDR2 YYDKDF (reference sequence). Trimming cost V 8 bases and J 10 bases, with 35 bases left between them. The variable domain in full, completed from reference TRBV15 and TRBJ1-1, reads DAMVIQNPRYQVTQFGKPVTLSCSQTLNHNVMYWYQQKSSQAPKLLFHYYDKDFNNEADTPDNFQSRRPNTSFCFLDIRSPGLGDTAMYLCATSLGAFEITGLGRAFFGQGTRLTVV.

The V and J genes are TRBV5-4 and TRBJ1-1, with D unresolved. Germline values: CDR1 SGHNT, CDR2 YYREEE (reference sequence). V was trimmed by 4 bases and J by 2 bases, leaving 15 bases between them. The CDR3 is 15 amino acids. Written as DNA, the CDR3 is TGTGCCAGCAGCCACCAACTTGGGGAAAACACTGAAGCTTTCTTT. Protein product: CASSHQLGENTEAFF.